This TCR beta chain was retrieved from a study of blood T cell repertoires in COVID-19. About the research overall: Acute and convalescent COVID-19 samples came from the United States, Italy and Spain. T cells, B-cell-depleted T cells, or PBMCs supplied cDNA or gDNA.

Original processing notes: Amplified reference gene primers provided the basis for estimating nucleated cell counts. TCRdb's table, derived via immunoSEQ multiplex PCR, lists solely in-frame clones and lacks some. The DNA gave D and trimming, while V, J and clone size come from that table. This sample has around 700,000 clones, with around 89% found just once. This CDR3 has 18 residues. Germline CDR1 LGHNT, CDR2 FRNRAP. The V end was cut by 6 bases, the J end by 0 bases, with 21 bases between. The sample was peripheral blood. The chain recombines TRBV12-5 with TRBJ1-5; tentatively, D is TRBD1 (5 bases). This clonotype was sampled from a woman aged 18 to 35 with acute or convalescent COVID-19. CDR3 loop: CASGYRQKERDSNQPQHF. The DNA for the CDR3 is TGTGCTAGTGGATACCGACAGAAAGAGCGGGATAGCAATCAGCCCCAGCATTTT.